The present T cell receptor (beta chain) was sequenced within a study of STAT5B mutations in CD4+ large granular lymphocyte leukemia. As for this clone: Its antigen is as yet unknown.

The assay was run at survey level. TCRdb's table, derived via immunoSEQ multiplex PCR, lists solely in-frame clones and lacks some. In the table there are under 40,000 clones, 71% of which are singletons. Buffy coats from healthy blood donors served as controls. Study-wide findings and caveats: Main leukemic clonotypes were patient-specific, but 20% to 25% appeared at low frequency elsewhere. Compared with healthy controls (2/35), patient top clones favored TRBV06 (8/27).

The CDR3 loop spans 14 amino acids. CDR1 and CDR2 from the germline V gene are SGHVS and FQNEAQ. Trimming cost V 4 bases and J 6 bases; bases outside gene matches: 8. The receptor was derived from a human donor in good health. Sequenced: CD4+ T cells from blood buffy coats. The rearrangement uses TRBV7-8 and TRBJ1-1, with TRBD1 matching 7 bases. The CDR3, as DNA: TGTGCCAGCAGCTCAACAGGGGTGGGTGCTGAAGCTTTCTTT. Translation: CASSSTGVGAEAFF.